A selection of T cell receptor beta chains follows, all from one sample in a study of vaccination effects on CD4 cells after COVID-19. Assay used: immunoSEQ multiplex PCR; TCRdb lists only in-frame clones, some missing. This repertoire shows roughly 30,000 clones, 75% to 85% found once; its top ten account for 25% to 30%. Their recognized antigens are unknown. The material sequenced was CD4+ T cells from PBMCs cultured with SARS-CoV-2 spike peptides, taken before COVID-19 vaccination. Receptor source: a human donor who received a COVID-19 vaccine. Both conserved end residues are part of each CDR3. D genes are given only for firm matches. The size field is filled for only some rows; it gives once, few, many or a size class.

j_call v_call clone_size d_call cdr3_aa cdr3_nt
TRBJ2-1 TRBV15 NA NA CATSRGASPSYNEQFF TGTGCCACCAGCAGGGGGGCAAGCCCCTCCTACAATGAGCAGTTCTTC
TRBJ2-5 TRBV6-6 NA NA CASSHAGGGTETQYF TGTGCCAGCAGCCACGCAGGGGGGGGGACAGAGACCCAGTACTTC
TRBJ2-6 TRBV5-4 NA TRBD1 CASSPGTGLSRANVLTF TGTGCCAGCAGTCCCGGGACAGGGTTAAGTAGGGCCAACGTCCTGACTTTC
TRBJ2-5 TRBV10-3 NA NA CAISEPARETQYF TGTGCCATCAGTGAGCCAGCCCGGGAGACCCAGTACTTC
TRBJ1-5 TRBV7-2 few NA CASSLGGDNQPQHF TGTGCCAGCAGCTTAGGAGGGGACAATCAGCCCCAGCATTTT
TRBJ2-1 TRBV3-1/TRBV3-2 NA NA CASSRSRGSYNEQFF TGTGCCAGCAGCCGTTCCCGAGGTTCCTACAATGAGCAGTTCTTC
TRBJ2-7 TRBV9 once TRBD1 CASSVGGTGCNEQYF TGTGCCAGCAGCGTCGGAGGGACAGGGTGCAACGAGCAGTACTTC
TRBJ2-3 TRBV6-5 NA NA CASSLVREDTQYF TGTGCCAGCAGTCTGGTCAGGGAAGATACGCAGTATTTT
TRBJ2-7 TRBV5-4 NA NA CASSPGLTYEQYF TGTGCCAGCAGCCCGGGCCTAACCTACGAGCAGTACTTC
TRBJ1-2 TRBV7-2 NA TRBD1 CASSLKRNRGLHGYTF TGTGCCAGCAGCCTGAAAAGGAACAGGGGGCTTCATGGCTACACCTTC
TRBJ1-1 TRBV6-2/TRBV6-3 NA NA CASSYMNTEAFF TGTGCCAGCAGTTACATGAACACTGAAGCTTTCTTT
TRBJ2-1 TRBV6-5 NA NA CASSPAPREQFF TGTGCCAGCAGTCCTGCCCCGAGGGAGCAGTTCTTC
TRBJ2-3 TRBV5-6 NA TRBD2 CASGRGDTQYF TGTGCCAGCGGGAGGGGCGATACGCAGTATTTT
TRBJ1-2 TRBV21-1 few NA CASLQGDYGYTF TGTGCCAGTCTACAGGGCGACTATGGCTACACCTTC
TRBJ1-2 TRBV7-9 few NA CASSLASGHENYGYTF TGTGCCAGCAGCTTAGCTTCGGGACACGAGAACTATGGCTACACCTTC